What follows are 14 T cell receptor beta chains derived from one specimen sequenced in a study of blood T cell repertoires in COVID-19. TCRdb's copy holds only in-frame clones and misses some; the assay was immunoSEQ multiplex PCR. The data hold some 140,000 clones, with 65% to 90% observed a single time. What was sequenced was peripheral blood. These receptors came from a woman aged 55-70 years with COVID-19, enrolled during active disease.

The V gene is TRBV11-2, the J gene TRBJ1-5; possible D gene TRBD1, 5 bases. Trimming shortened V by 0 bases and J by 7 bases, and 7 bases separated the two germline ends. From germline, CDR1 is SGHAT and CDR2 FQNNGV. The CDR3 runs to 13 residues. CDR3 in DNA: TGTGCCAGCAGCTTAGAGCGGGACCAGCCCCAGCATTTT. Translated: CASSLERDQPQHF.

Here the CDR3 DNA reads TGTGCCAGCAGTGACGACAGGGGTCGGAACACTGAAGCTTTCTTT. Its translation: CASSDDRGRNTEAFF. The chain links TRBV6-1 to TRBJ1-1; 8 bases fit TRBD1. The CDR3 is 15 amino acids. The germline CDR1 and CDR2 sequences are MNHNS and SASEGT. The V segment lost 3 bases and the J segment 1 base; nucleotides outside the gene matches: 4.

V usage is TRBV20-1 and J usage is TRBJ2-1; D remains unclear. The CDR3 has 11 amino acids. V shed 6 bases and J shed 7 bases, with 10 bases lying between them. Germline lookup yields CDR1 DFQATT and CDR2 SNEGSKA (reference sequence). In DNA, the CDR3 is TGCAGTGCCCCCCGAACTAATGAGCAGTTCTTC. The encoded protein is CSAPRTNEQFF.

This chain joins TRBV6-6 and TRBJ1-1, with a tentative D call TRBD1 (6 bases). Germline-derived CDR1 and CDR2 are MNHNY and SVGAGI (reference sequence). Between the trimmed V and J ends, which lost 1 base and 7 bases, there was a span of 16 bases. This CDR3 contains 15 residues. The DNA for the CDR3 is TGTGCCAGCAGTTACTGGGGCAGGGGTGGATATGAAGCTTTCTTT. Translation gives CASSYWGRGGYEAFF.

The V and J genes are TRBV6-5 and TRBJ1-1; no clear D gene. This CDR3 is 15 amino acids long. Per germline, CDR1 MNHEY and CDR2 SVGAGI. V was cut by 0 bases and J by 0 bases, with 8 bases left in between. The CDR3, as DNA: TGTGCCAGCAGTTACTCTGGTCAGATGAACACTGAAGCTTTCTTT. Protein: CASSYSGQMNTEAFF.

This chain joins TRBV29-1 and TRBJ2-3, with D maybe TRBD1 (5 bases). V dropped 8 bases and J dropped 2 bases, with 14 bases sitting between them. The CDR3 is made up of 13 amino acids. Germline V gene lookup returns CDR1 SQVTM and CDR2 ANQGSEA. The CDR3 sequence is CSLIRGFTDTQYF. CDR3 nucleotide sequence: TGCAGCCTGATAAGGGGATTCACAGATACGCAGTATTTT.

The chain recombines TRBV2 with TRBJ1-5, with D unresolved. V lost 3 bases to trimming and J lost 1 base, with 10 bases between them. Germline lookup yields CDR1 SNHLY and CDR2 FYNNEI. The CDR3 is made up of 15 amino acids. CDR3 residues: CASSEILGSNQPQHF. DNA for the CDR3: TGTGCCAGCAGTGAGATACTCGGGAGCAATCAGCCCCAGCATTTT. Complete variable domain (other parts from reference TRBV2 and TRBJ1-5): EPEVTQTPSHQVTQMGQEVILRCVPISNHLYFYWYRQILGQKVEFLVSFYNNEISEKSEIFDDQFSVERPDGSNFTLKIRSTKLEDSAMYFCASSEILGSNQPQHFGDGTRLSIL.

The gene calls are TRBV5-8 and TRBJ1-2, with D possibly matching TRBD1 (5 bases). CDR3 length: 18 residues. Per germline, CDR1 SGHTS and CDR2 YDEGEE. Trimming stripped 2 bases from V and 2 bases from J, with 22 bases between. CDR3 protein: CASSLAPNTGTANYGYTF. The CDR3 DNA reads as TGTGCCAGCAGCTTAGCTCCAAATACTGGGACTGCCAACTATGGCTACACCTTC.

The chain links TRBV9 to TRBJ2-5; 13 nucleotides match TRBD2. Germline V lookup: CDR1 SGDLS, CDR2 YYNGEE. Germline trimming cut 5 bases from V and 4 bases from J; bases unmatched to any gene: 11. This CDR3 is 17 amino acids long. CDR3 residues: CASSRTGTSGITETQYF. The CDR3 nucleotides read TGTGCCAGCAGTCGTACCGGGACTAGCGGGATTACAGAGACCCAGTACTTC.

This clone showed up many times. J is TRBJ2-2 and V is TRBV5-5; 8 nucleotides align to TRBD2. Germline loops: CDR1 SGHKS, CDR2 YYEKEE (reference sequence). The CDR3 runs to 15 residues. Trimming cost V 4 bases and J 4 bases; bases outside gene matches: 6. The CDR3 DNA follows: TGTGCCAGCAGCCTACGGGGGGGACCCACCGGGGAGCTGTTTTTT. Translating it yields CASSLRGGPTGELFF.

The J gene is TRBJ2-5, the V gene TRBV11-2, with TRBD2 identical over 15 bases. With 5 bases clipped from V and 7 bases from J, the junction kept 8 bases outside the gene matches. Looked up from germline, CDR1 is SGHAT and CDR2 is FQNNGV. This CDR3 spans 16 amino acids. The CDR3 is CASSLGLAGGTGTQYF. The CDR3 DNA reads TGTGCCAGCAGCCTTGGACTAGCGGGAGGGACGGGGACCCAGTACTTC.

This chain connects TRBV20-1 to TRBJ2-1; 10 positions agree with TRBD2. V shed 3 bases and J 3 bases; nucleotides not matched to a gene: 8. Germline V CDR1 and CDR2: DFQATT, SNEGSKA (reference sequence). The length of the CDR3 is 16 residues. The CDR3 reads CSASALAGALYNEQFF. The CDR3, as DNA: TGCAGTGCTAGTGCCCTAGCGGGAGCGCTCTACAATGAGCAGTTCTTC.

This chain joins TRBV18 and TRBJ2-3, with TRBD2 identical over 13 bases. Trimming cost V 5 bases and J 6 bases; bases outside gene matches: 5. The CDR3 spans 15 residues. The germline CDR1 and CDR2 sequences are KGHSH and LQKENI. CDR3 coding DNA: TGTGCCAGCTCAACTAGCGGGGGGGCATCTGATACGCAGTATTTT. Protein: CASSTSGGASDTQYF. The whole variable domain, filled in from reference TRBV18 and TRBJ2-3, reads NAGVMQNPRHLVRRRGQEARLRCSPMKGHSHVYWYRQLPEEGLKFMVYLQKENIIDESGMPKERFSAEFPKEGPSILRIQQVVRGDSAAYFCASSTSGGASDTQYFGPGTRLTVL.

J is TRBJ1-5 and V is TRBV6-5; D might be TRBD1 (6 bases). This CDR3 is 14 amino acids long. V was pared by 8 bases and J by 5 bases, with 16 bases between. CDR1 and CDR2 from the germline V gene are MNHEY and SVGAGI. CDR3 DNA: TGTGCCAGCCAGCCTCAGGGGAGAGATCAGCCCCAGCATTTT. Translation: CASQPQGRDQPQHF.